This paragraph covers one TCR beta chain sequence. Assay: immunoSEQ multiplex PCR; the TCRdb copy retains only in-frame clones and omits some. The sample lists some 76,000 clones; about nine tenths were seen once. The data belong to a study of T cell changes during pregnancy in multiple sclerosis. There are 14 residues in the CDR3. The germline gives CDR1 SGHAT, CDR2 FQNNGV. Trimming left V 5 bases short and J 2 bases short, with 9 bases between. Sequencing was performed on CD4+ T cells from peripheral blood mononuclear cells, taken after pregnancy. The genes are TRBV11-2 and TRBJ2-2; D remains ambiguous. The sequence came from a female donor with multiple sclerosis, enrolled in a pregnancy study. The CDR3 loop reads CASSATTNTGELFF. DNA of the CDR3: TGTGCCAGCAGCGCAACGACAAACACCGGGGAGCTGTTTTTT.